A single sample gave rise to the 5 T cell receptor beta chains below, sequenced in a study of naive and memory T cell subsets. Study-level findings and limits: Possibly reflecting memory cells re-expressing CD45RA, a few larger clonotypes occurred in naive repertoires, especially CD8.

These receptors have no known antigen. An equimolar mix of two oligonucleotides served as the beta constant-region primer for TRBC1 and TRBC2. Four rounds of PCR amplified the ligated cDNA using nested alpha and beta constant-region primers plus SP2. MiXCR was run by TCRdb on the UMI-ligation and nested PCR reads, yielding one entry per CDR3 protein. The sample yields some 82,000 distinct CDR3 sequences, roughly 10% seen once. Material: naive CD4+ T cells from blood. These receptors originate from a human donor in good health.

This clonotype has at least ten counts. This sequence joins TRBV20-1 and TRBJ2-1; 13 nucleotides line up with TRBD2. V lost 3 bases to trimming and J lost 5 bases; unmatched junction nucleotides: 1. The germline CDR1 and CDR2 sequences are DFQATT and SNEGSKA (reference sequence). The CDR3 contains 14 residues. CDR3 nucleotides: TGCAGTGCTAGGGGGACTAGCGGGGACAATGAGCAGTTCTTC. This sequence encodes CSARGTSGDNEQFF.

The V and J genes are TRBV18 and TRBJ2-7, with D tentatively TRBD1 (6 bases). Looked up from germline, CDR1 is KGHSH and CDR2 is LQKENI. The CDR3 extends over 16 amino acids. V lost 3 bases, J lost 6 bases, and 21 bases lay in between. CDR3 loop: CASSPDPGAPYVEQYF. The DNA of the CDR3 is TGTGCCAGCTCACCGGATCCAGGGGCTCCTTATGTCGAGCAGTACTTC.

This clonotype was found many times. The chain recombines TRBV29-1 with TRBJ1-1, with 9 bases aligning to TRBD1. The CDR3 has 14 amino acids. Trimming cost V 5 bases and J 1 base; bases outside gene matches: 5. The germline CDR1 and CDR2 sequences are SQVTM and ANQGSEA. This CDR3 reads CSVPGQGPNTEAFF. The CDR3 region has the DNA TGCAGCGTTCCGGGACAGGGCCCGAACACTGAAGCTTTCTTT.

In this sample, this clonotype turned up once. The genes are TRBV19 and TRBJ2-1; TRBD1 or TRBD2 may be the D gene (6 bases each). The CDR3 runs 15 residues. CDR1 is LNHDA and CDR2 is SQIVND in the germline V gene (reference sequence). V was trimmed by 3 bases and J by 6 bases, leaving 15 bases between them. The CDR3 DNA is TGTGCCAGTAGTATGGGACGGGGGCCCCTCAATGAGCAGTTCTTC. As protein: CASSMGRGPLNEQFF.

The V call is TRBV29-1, the J call TRBJ1-1; TRBD1 aligns across 9 bases. The CDR3 runs 16 residues. Germline V CDR1 and CDR2: SQVTM, ANQGSEA. Trimming took 6 bases from V and 4 from J; bases not matched to a gene: 15. The DNA of the CDR3 is TGCAGCGTAGGGACAGGGAGGGTCTTAACGGGCACTGAAGCTTTCTTT. It translates to CSVGTGRVLTGTEAFF.